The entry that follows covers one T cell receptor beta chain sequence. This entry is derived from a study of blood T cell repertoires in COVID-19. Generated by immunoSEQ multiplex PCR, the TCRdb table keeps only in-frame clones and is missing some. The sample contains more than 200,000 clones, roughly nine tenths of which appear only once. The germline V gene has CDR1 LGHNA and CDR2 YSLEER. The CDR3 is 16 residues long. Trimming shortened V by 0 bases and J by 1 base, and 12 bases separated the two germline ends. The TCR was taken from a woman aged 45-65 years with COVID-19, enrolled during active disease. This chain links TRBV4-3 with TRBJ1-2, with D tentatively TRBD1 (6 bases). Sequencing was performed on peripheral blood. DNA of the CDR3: TGCGCCAGCAGCCAAGATCTGGGGGCTGGTAACTATGGCTACACCTTC. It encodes CASSQDLGAGNYGYTF.